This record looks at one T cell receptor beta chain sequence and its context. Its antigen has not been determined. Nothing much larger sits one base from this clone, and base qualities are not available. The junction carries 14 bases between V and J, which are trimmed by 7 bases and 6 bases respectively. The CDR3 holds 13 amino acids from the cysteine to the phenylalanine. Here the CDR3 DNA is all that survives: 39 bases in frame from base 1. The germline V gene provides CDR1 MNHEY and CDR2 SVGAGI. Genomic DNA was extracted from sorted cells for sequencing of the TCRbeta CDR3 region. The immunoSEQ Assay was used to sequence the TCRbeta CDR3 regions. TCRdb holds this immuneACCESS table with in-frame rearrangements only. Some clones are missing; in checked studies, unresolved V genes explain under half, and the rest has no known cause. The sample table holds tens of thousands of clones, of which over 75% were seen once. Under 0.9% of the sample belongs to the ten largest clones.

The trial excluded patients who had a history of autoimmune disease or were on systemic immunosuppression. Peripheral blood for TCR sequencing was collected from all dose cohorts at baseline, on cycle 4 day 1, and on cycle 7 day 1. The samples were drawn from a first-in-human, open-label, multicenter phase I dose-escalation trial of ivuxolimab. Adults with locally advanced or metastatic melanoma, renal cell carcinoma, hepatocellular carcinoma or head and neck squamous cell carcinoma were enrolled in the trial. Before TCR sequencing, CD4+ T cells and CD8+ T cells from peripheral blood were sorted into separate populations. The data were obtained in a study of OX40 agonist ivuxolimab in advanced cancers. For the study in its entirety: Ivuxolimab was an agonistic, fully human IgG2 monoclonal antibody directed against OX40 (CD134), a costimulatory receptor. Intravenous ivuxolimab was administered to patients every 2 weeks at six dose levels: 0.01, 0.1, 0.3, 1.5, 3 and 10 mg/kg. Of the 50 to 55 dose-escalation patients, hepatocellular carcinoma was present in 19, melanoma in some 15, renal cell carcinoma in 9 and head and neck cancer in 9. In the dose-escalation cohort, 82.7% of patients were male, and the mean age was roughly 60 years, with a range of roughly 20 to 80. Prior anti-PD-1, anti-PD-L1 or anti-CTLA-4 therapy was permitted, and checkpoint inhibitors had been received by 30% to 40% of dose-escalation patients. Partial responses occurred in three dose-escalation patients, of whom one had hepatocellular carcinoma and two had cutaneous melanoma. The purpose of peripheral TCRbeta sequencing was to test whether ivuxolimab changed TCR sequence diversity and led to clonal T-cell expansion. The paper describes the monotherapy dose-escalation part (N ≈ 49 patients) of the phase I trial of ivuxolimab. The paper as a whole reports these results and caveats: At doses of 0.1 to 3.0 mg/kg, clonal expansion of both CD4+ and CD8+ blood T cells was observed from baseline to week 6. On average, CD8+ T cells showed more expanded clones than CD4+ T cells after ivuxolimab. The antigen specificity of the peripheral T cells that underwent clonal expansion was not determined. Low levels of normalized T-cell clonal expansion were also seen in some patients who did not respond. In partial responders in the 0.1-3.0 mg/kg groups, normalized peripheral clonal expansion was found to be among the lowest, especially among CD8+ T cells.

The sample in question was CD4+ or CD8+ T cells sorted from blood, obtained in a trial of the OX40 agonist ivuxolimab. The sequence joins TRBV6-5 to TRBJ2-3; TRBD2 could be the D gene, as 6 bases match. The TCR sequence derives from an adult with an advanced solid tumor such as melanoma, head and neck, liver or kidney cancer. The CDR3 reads CASNPPGEDTQYF. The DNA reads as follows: TGTGCCAGCAACCCACCGGGGGAGGATACGCAGTATTTT.